This T cell receptor beta chain emerged from a study of T-cell memory formation after mild COVID-19. The study, taken as a whole, reports: Specificity for SARS-CoV-2 was not confirmed among the second-wave clones peaking on day 37. Within pre-infection memory, some responding clones were found, suggesting cross-reactive memory joined.

MiXCR was run by TCRdb on the 5' RACE reads, yielding one entry per CDR3 protein. Of 350,000 to 500,000 distinct CDR3 sequences listed, 18% are singletons. V lost 1 base and J lost 0; bases outside the gene matches: 1. CDR3 length equals 15 residues. CDR1 SGDLS and CDR2 YYNGEE come from the germline V gene. About this clonotype itself: The antigen is unknown.

The sample taken for sequencing was PBMCs or a T cell subset sorted from them (not recorded which). This sequence originates from a man younger than 35 who had mild COVID-19 (a few samples of this study predate the infection). Cell type and time point are not known. The rearrangement joins TRBV9 to TRBJ2-3; 8 nucleotides line up with TRBD2. The CDR3 nucleotides are TGTGCCAGCAGCGTAACTAGCGGTAGCACAGATACGCAGTATTTT. Its protein product is CASSVTSGSTDTQYF.